The next 26 T cell receptor beta chains were all read from a single sample in a study of T cells in Graves' hyperthyroidism and ophthalmopathy. Amplification of TCR beta CDR3 regions was performed using RNA transcripts as template. In the first-round RT-PCR of the TCR CDR3, the HTBI primer set was used. One entry per CDR3 protein results from TCRdb running MiXCR on the multiplex PCR reads. Of 540,000 or so distinct CDR3 sequences listed, approximately 15% are singletons. Sequencing used blood. The receptors come from a woman aged 30 to 39 with Graves' hyperthyroidism.

This clonotype was recorded many times. J is TRBJ2-1 and V is TRBV11-3, with D possibly matching TRBD2 (6 bases). Between the trimmed V and J ends, which lost 5 bases and 6 bases, there was a span of 14 bases. The CDR3 length is 14 residues. Germline CDR1 SGHNT, CDR2 YENEEA. CDR3 region: CASSQRAGSNEQFF. CDR3 coding DNA: TGTGCCAGCAGCCAACGGGCCGGGAGCAATGAGCAGTTCTTC.

The table lists this clonotype with many counts. The chain links TRBV30 to TRBJ1-6, with TRBD1 identical over 7 bases. V lost 3 bases, J lost 4 bases, and 3 bases stayed unmatched. From germline, CDR1 is GTSNPN and CDR2 SVGIG (reference sequence). CDR3 length: 14 residues. The CDR3: CAWSYRGYNSPLHF. The CDR3 DNA sequence: TGTGCCTGGAGCTACAGGGGATATAATTCACCCCTCCACTTT. Full variable domain (missing parts from reference TRBV30 and TRBJ1-6): SQTIHQWPATLVQPVGSPLSLECTVEGTSNPNLYWYRQAAGRGLQLLFYSVGIGQISSEVPQNLSASRPQDRQFILSSKKLLLSDSGFYLCAWSYRGYNSPLHFGNGTRLTVT.

The rearrangement links TRBV6-2 or TRBV6-3 to TRBJ2-1; possible D gene TRBD2, 7 bases. V was cut by 0 bases and J by 5 bases, with 14 bases left in between. The CDR3 runs to 16 residues. From germline, CDR1 is MNHEY and CDR2 SVGEGT. The CDR3 is CASSYSGGQGHNEQFF. The DNA for the CDR3 is TGTGCCAGCAGTTACTCGGGGGGGCAAGGGCACAATGAGCAGTTCTTC.

At least ten counts were recorded for this clonotype. The genes are TRBV10-3 and TRBJ2-3; TRBD2 matches 13 bases. The V gene's germline CDR1 is ENHRY and CDR2 SYGVKD. With 8 bases clipped from V and 6 bases from J, the junction kept 5 bases outside the gene matches. The CDR3 spans 14 residues. CDR3 sequence: CAIGLAGDVDTQYF. CDR3 sequence (DNA): TGTGCCATCGGACTAGCGGGAGACGTGGATACGCAGTATTTT.

This clonotype was detected only a few times. This chain links TRBV19 with TRBJ1-4, with no clear D. Germline loops: CDR1 LNHDA, CDR2 SQIVND (reference sequence). This CDR3 has 15 residues. The V and J ends lost 6 bases and 6 bases respectively, with 17 bases between them. This CDR3 reads CASRSSERTDEKLFF. In nucleotides, the CDR3 is TGTGCCAGTAGATCATCGGAGAGGACGGATGAAAAACTGTTTTTT. Looking up the rest from reference TRBV19 and TRBJ1-4 gives the full variable domain: DGGITQSPKYLFRKEGQNVTLSCEQNLNHDAMYWYRQDPGQGLRLIYYSQIVNDFQKGDIAEGYSVSREKKESFPLTVTSAQKNPTAFYLCASRSSERTDEKLFFGSGTQLSVL.

This clonotype occurred many times. The chain uses TRBV20-1 and TRBJ2-7, with 16 positions matching TRBD2. The V gene's germline CDR1 is DFQATT and CDR2 SNEGSKA (reference sequence). Trimming cost V 2 bases and J 4 bases; bases outside gene matches: 8. The CDR3 loop spans 17 amino acids. CDR3 in DNA: TGCAGTGCTAGACCGGGACTAGCGGGAGGGATCTTTTACGAGCAGTACTTC. Amino acid sequence: CSARPGLAGGIFYEQYF.

This clonotype was counted only a few times. The chain recombines TRBV19 with TRBJ1-5, with 11 bases matching TRBD1. CDR1 LNHDA and CDR2 SQIVND come from the germline V gene (reference sequence). The length of the CDR3 is 18 residues. Trimming took 5 bases from V and 0 from J; bases not matched to a gene: 9. DNA of the CDR3: TGTGCCAGTAGTCCGGGACAGGGGGGGCTTTATAGCAATCAGCCCCAGCATTTT. Residues: CASSPGQGGLYSNQPQHF.

This clonotype was observed many times. V usage is TRBV27 and J usage is TRBJ1-4; a possible D gene is TRBD1 (5 bases). CDR1 MNHEY and CDR2 SMNVEV come from the germline V gene (reference sequence). V was clipped by 5 bases and J by 6 bases, with 19 bases between them. CDR3 length: 16 amino acids. The CDR3, as DNA: TGTGCCAGCAGTCTGCGGTGGGGGGGTAGGGATGAAAAACTGTTTTTT. Residues: CASSLRWGGRDEKLFF.

The CDR3 spells CASSSAIPGLASNEQFF. The CDR3 nucleotides are TGTGCCAGCAGCTCGGCTATACCGGGACTAGCTTCGAATGAGCAGTTCTTC. This rearrangement joins TRBV7-3 to TRBJ2-1; TRBD2 agrees at 9 bases. This CDR3 region has 17 residues. Germline values: CDR1 SGHTA, CDR2 FQGTGA. After removal of 4 bases from V and 7 bases from J, the junction contained 14 bases not matched to a gene.

About this clonotype: A much larger clone differs from this one at a single base, so this may be a read error. V gene TRBV14 combines with J gene TRBJ1-1; D is ambiguous. CDR3 length: 16 amino acids. Germline values: CDR1 SGHDN, CDR2 FVKESK. This chain's CDR3 is CVSSQEPGWENTEAFF. The CDR3 DNA sequence: TGTGTCAGCAGCCAAGAGCCGGGATGGGAGAACACTGAAGCTTTCTTT.

In this sample, this clonotype turned up a few times. V is TRBV20-1 and J is TRBJ2-2; D remains ambiguous. This CDR3 comprises 13 residues. Germline CDR1 is DFQATT and CDR2 is SNEGSKA (reference sequence). With 3 bases removed from V and 1 base from J, the gap between germline ends came to 6 bases. CDR3 DNA: TGCAGTGCTAGTTCTCGGAACACCGGGGAGCTGTTTTTT. Its protein is CSASSRNTGELFF.

This clonotype was seen repeatedly, ten times or more. Written as DNA, the CDR3 is TGTGCCAGCAGTAATCTGGGACAGCCCTACAATGAGCAGTTCTTC. Amino acids: CASSNLGQPYNEQFF. The chain uses TRBV11-2 and TRBJ2-1, with TRBD1 matching over 7 bases. The ends lost 6 bases at V and 2 bases at J; junction bases unmatched: 7. Germline V gene sequence: CDR1 SGHAT, CDR2 FQNNGV. The CDR3 is made up of 15 amino acids.

There are a few counts of this clonotype. The rearrangement links TRBV18 to TRBJ2-3; TRBD2 matches 7 bases. The CDR3 is 14 amino acids. Germline V gives CDR1 KGHSH, CDR2 LQKENI. V gave up 3 bases and J gave up 10 bases; unmatched junction bases: 10. The CDR3 protein is CASSPPGLGYPQYF. The DNA of the CDR3 is TGTGCCAGCTCACCCCCAGGACTAGGCTATCCGCAGTATTTT.

The chain couples TRBV6-1 to TRBJ2-3; 8 positions match TRBD2. J lost 7 bases, V lost 1 base, and 7 bases had no gene match. This CDR3 spans 15 amino acids. Germline values: CDR1 MNHNS, CDR2 SASEGT. Here the CDR3 DNA reads TGTGCCAGCAGTGAAGAGCGGGGGTCTGTGAATACGCAGTATTTT. This gives the protein CASSEERGSVNTQYF.

This clonotype was detected a few times. This chain links TRBV6-1 with TRBJ1-4; TRBD1 matches 8 bases. J was trimmed by 8 bases and V by 3 bases; bases with no gene match: 5. Germline CDR1 and CDR2: MNHNS and SASEGT. CDR3 length equals 14 residues. CDR3 bases: TGTGCCAGCAGTGACAGGGGGCAAAGCGAAAAACTGTTTTTT. Translated, it gives CASSDRGQSEKLFF.

Ten or more counts support this clonotype. The V and J genes are TRBV12-3 or TRBV12-4 and TRBJ2-3, with 8 bases that match TRBD2. V trimming: 3 bases; J trimming: 0 bases; junction bases outside the gene matches: 11. The CDR3 runs to 18 residues. CDR3 sequence: CASSFVLAAGVSTDTQYF. The CDR3 nucleotides are TGTGCCAGCAGTTTCGTCTTGGCAGCGGGGGTTAGCACAGATACGCAGTATTTT.

This clonotype was counted at least ten times. The chain combines TRBV12-5 with TRBJ1-1, with 8 positions matching TRBD1. Germline assignment: CDR1 LGHNT and CDR2 FRNRAP. V lost 4 bases to trimming and J lost 1 base; unmatched junction nucleotides: 11. The CDR3 consists of 17 residues. CDR3 sequence reads: CASGSHRDGQGNTEAFF. For the CDR3, the DNA is TGTGCTAGTGGTTCCCACCGAGACGGACAGGGGAACACTGAAGCTTTCTTT.

The sample holds many counts of this clonotype. J is TRBJ2-5 and V is TRBV2, with a tentative D call TRBD1 (6 bases). There are 15 residues in the CDR3. Per the germline V gene, CDR1 is SNHLY and CDR2 is FYNNEI. Trimming left V 2 bases short and J 2 bases short, with 12 bases between. CDR3 loop: CASSEWGPTQETQYF. The CDR3 nucleotides read TGTGCCAGCAGTGAATGGGGGCCCACTCAAGAGACCCAGTACTTC. Combining the CDR3 with reference TRBV2 and TRBJ2-5 gives the whole variable domain EPEVTQTPSHQVTQMGQEVILRCVPISNHLYFYWYRQILGQKVEFLVSFYNNEISEKSEIFDDQFSVERPDGSNFTLKIRSTKLEDSAMYFCASSEWGPTQETQYFGPGTRLLVL.

The chain employs TRBV4-1 and TRBJ2-7; 7 bases agree with TRBD1. CDR1 is MGHRA, CDR2 YSYEKL, per germline. Trimming at V came to 4 bases and at J to 5 bases, leaving 8 bases not matched to a gene. The CDR3 runs 14 residues. The CDR3 DNA sequence: TGCGCCAGCAGCCCCCGGACAGGTGGACACGAGCAGTACTTC. It codes for CASSPRTGGHEQYF.

Notes on this clonotype: It may be a read error: a sequence one base away is much more abundant. The genes are TRBV28 and TRBJ2-3; D call uncertain. The CDR3 loop spans 11 amino acids. V was shortened by 5 bases and J by 9 bases, with 9 bases between the two germline ends. Germline loops: CDR1 MDHEN, CDR2 SYDVKM. The CDR3 here is CASSLWNTQYF. The CDR3 DNA follows: TGTGCCAGCAGTCTCTGGAACACGCAGTATTTT.

This clonotype has ten or more counts. V gene TRBV20-1 combines with J gene TRBJ2-2; 9 bases agree with TRBD2. V gave up 2 bases and J gave up 5 bases; unmatched junction bases: 6. This CDR3 is 15 amino acids long. Germline assignment: CDR1 DFQATT and CDR2 SNEGSKA (reference sequence). CDR3 region: CSARTREGGTGELFF. CDR3 DNA: TGCAGTGCTAGAACGCGGGAGGGTGGAACCGGGGAGCTGTTTTTT.

The gene calls are TRBV10-3 and TRBJ2-3, with a tentative D call TRBD1 (5 bases). The CDR3 is made up of 14 amino acids. With 5 bases removed from V and 6 bases from J, the gap between germline ends came to 15 bases. Looked up from germline, CDR1 is ENHRY and CDR2 is SYGVKD. The CDR3 bases are TGTGCCATCAGTCTAACAGGATTTGGGGATACGCAGTATTTT. Its protein is CAISLTGFGDTQYF.

The CDR3 reads CASSSAQGHTDTQYF. DNA for the CDR3: TGTGCCAGCAGCTCGGCACAGGGCCACACAGATACGCAGTATTTT. The chain recombines TRBV11-3 with TRBJ2-3; D perhaps matches TRBD1 (6 bases). The CDR3 is 15 amino acids. Germline CDR1 is SGHNT and CDR2 is YENEEA. Trimming left V 4 bases short and J 2 bases short, with 13 bases between.

Many counts were recorded for this clonotype. The V gene is TRBV10-1, the J gene TRBJ1-5; D is undetermined. CDR1 and CDR2 from the germline V gene are WNHNN and SYGVQD (reference sequence). The CDR3 extends over 13 amino acids. Trimming left V 0 bases short and J 9 bases short, with 9 bases between. Here the CDR3 DNA reads TGCGCCAGCAGTGAGTCGATAACGCGGCCCCAGCATTTT. Encoded protein: CASSESITRPQHF.

This rearrangement joins TRBV7-9 to TRBJ2-1, with TRBD1 matching 9 bases. With V trimmed by 5 bases and J by 3 bases, 8 bases remained unmatched. This CDR3 has 16 residues. Germline V gene data show CDR1 as SEHNR and CDR2 as FQNEAQ (reference sequence). CDR3 nucleotide sequence: TGTGCCAGCAGCCAGACCGGGACAGGGAGCTACAATGAGCAGTTCTTC. Encoded protein: CASSQTGTGSYNEQFF.

This clonotype appeared a few times. The chain carries TRBV7-3 and TRBJ2-7, with 7 bases aligning to TRBD1. CDR1 is SGHTA and CDR2 is FQGTGA in the germline V gene. The CDR3 is 14 residues long. Trimming at V came to 6 bases and at J to 2 bases, leaving 7 bases not matched to a gene. CDR3 amino acids: CASRTGTEAYEQYF. The CDR3 DNA is TGTGCCAGCAGAACCGGGACAGAAGCCTACGAGCAGTACTTC.